The 8 T cell receptor beta chains below come from one sample, sequenced in a study of immune evolution from preneoplasia to lung adenocarcinoma. The protocol was immunoSEQ multiplex PCR, while the TCRdb copy is restricted to in-frame clones and leaves out a portion. This repertoire shows 11,000 to 15,000 clones, 85% to 90% found once; its top ten account for roughly 3.1%. The sequenced sample consisted of FFPE lung adenocarcinoma in situ tissue. The source is an older donor with lung adenocarcinoma.

This clone was seen only a few times. The V and J genes are TRBV7-6 and TRBJ2-3, with D possibly matching TRBD2 (5 bases). V was trimmed by 6 bases and J by 1 base, leaving 11 bases between them. Germline V gives CDR1 SGHVS, CDR2 FNYEAQ. The CDR3 is 14 residues long. In DNA form, the CDR3 reads TGTGCCAGCAGTTTCGGGCGGGGCACAGATACGCAGTATTTT. Translating it yields CASSFGRGTDTQYF. Full variable domain (outside the CDR3, taken from reference TRBV7-6 and TRBJ2-3): GAGVSQSPRYKVTKRGQDVALRCDPISGHVSLYWYRQALGQGPEFLTYFNYEAQQDKSGLPNDRFSAERPEGSISTLTIQRTEQRDSAMYRCASSFGRGTDTQYFGPGTRLTVL.

J is TRBJ1-1 and V is TRBV21-1; the D segment call TRBD1 is taken from the table without a DNA check. TRBV21-1 is an annotated pseudogene. The CDR3 sequence is 14 residues long. The DNA for the CDR3 is TGTGCCAGCAGCCAGCACAGGGGAAGGGTTCAAGCTTTCTTT. It translates to CASSQHRGRVQAFF.

The chain recombines TRBV28 with TRBJ2-1, with D tentatively TRBD1 (6 bases). The CDR3 contains 15 residues. Germline V gene data show CDR1 as MDHEN and CDR2 as SYDVKM. The V and J ends lost 5 bases and 5 bases respectively, with 16 bases between them. The CDR3 coding sequence is TGTGCCAGCAGTCCCCCCCAGGGGCTCAACAATGAGCAGTTCTTC. Its translation: CASSPPQGLNNEQFF.

V gene TRBV23-1 combines with J gene TRBJ2-7; TRBD2 is a possible D gene (5 bases). TRBV23-1 is given ORF status, its function remaining uncertain. CDR3 length: 18 amino acids. With 3 bases removed from V and 0 bases from J, the gap between germline ends came to 21 bases. This chain's CDR3 is CASSHWTEDHVSSYEQYF. The CDR3 DNA is TGCGCCAGCAGTCACTGGACTGAGGACCATGTTAGCTCCTACGAGCAGTACTTC.

This chain uses TRBV2 with TRBJ1-4; D is possibly TRBD1 (5 bases). CDR1 is SNHLY and CDR2 is FYNNEI in the germline V gene. The CDR3 loop spans 15 amino acids. V lost 2 bases and J lost 4, with 11 bases in between. The chain's CDR3 is CASSELGGINEKLFF. CDR3 nucleotide sequence: TGTGCCAGCAGTGAATTGGGGGGTATTAATGAAAAACTGTTTTTT.

The rearrangement joins TRBV18 to TRBJ2-1; either TRBD1 or TRBD2 may fit D (5 bases each). Germline assignment: CDR1 KGHSH and CDR2 LQKENI. Trimming removed 8 bases at V and 5 bases at J, with 13 bases between. The CDR3 consists of 13 residues. The DNA of the CDR3 is TGTGCCAGCGCCGGGACCGCAGACAATGAGCAGTTCTTC. Its translation: CASAGTADNEQFF.

This clone was seen a handful of times. The J gene is TRBJ1-1, the V gene TRBV6-5; 8 bases match TRBD1. The V gene end was trimmed by 1 base and the J gene end by 0 bases; junction bases not matched to a gene: 1. Germline assignment: CDR1 MNHEY and CDR2 SVGAGI. The CDR3 spans 15 residues. Here the CDR3 reads CASSYWTGMNTEAFF. The CDR3 DNA follows: TGTGCCAGCAGTTACTGGACAGGGATGAACACTGAAGCTTTCTTT.

This chain connects TRBV6-5 to TRBJ1-2; 7 bases map to TRBD1. With V trimmed by 7 bases and J by 7 bases, 6 bases remained unmatched. Per germline, CDR1 MNHEY and CDR2 SVGAGI. This CDR3 contains 12 residues. For the CDR3, the DNA is TGTGCCAGCACAGAGGGGGCAAGTGGCTACACCTTC. Translating it yields CASTEGASGYTF.